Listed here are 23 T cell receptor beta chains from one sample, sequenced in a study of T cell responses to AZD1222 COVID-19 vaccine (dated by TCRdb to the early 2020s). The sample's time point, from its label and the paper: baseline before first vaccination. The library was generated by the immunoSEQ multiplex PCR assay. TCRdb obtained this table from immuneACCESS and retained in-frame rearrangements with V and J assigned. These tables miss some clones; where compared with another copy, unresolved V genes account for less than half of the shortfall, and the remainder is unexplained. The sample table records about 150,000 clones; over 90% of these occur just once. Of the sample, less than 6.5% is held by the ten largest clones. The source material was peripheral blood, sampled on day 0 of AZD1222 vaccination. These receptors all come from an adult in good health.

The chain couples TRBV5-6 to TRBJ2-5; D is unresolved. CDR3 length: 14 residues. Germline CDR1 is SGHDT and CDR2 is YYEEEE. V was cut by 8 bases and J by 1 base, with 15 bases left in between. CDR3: CASTLGPIQETQYF. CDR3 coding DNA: TGTGCCAGTACTTTGGGCCCCATCCAAGAGACCCAGTACTTC.

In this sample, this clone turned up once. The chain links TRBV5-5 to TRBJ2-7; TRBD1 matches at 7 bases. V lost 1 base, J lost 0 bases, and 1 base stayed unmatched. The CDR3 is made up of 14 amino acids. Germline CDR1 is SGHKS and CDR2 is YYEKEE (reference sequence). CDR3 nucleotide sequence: TGTGCCAGCAGCTTGACAGGGGACTCCTACGAGCAGTACTTC. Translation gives CASSLTGDSYEQYF.

The CDR3 sequence: CATSAGSGTEAFF. The CDR3 bases are TGTGCCACCAGTGCGGGGAGTGGCACTGAAGCTTTCTTT. The V and J genes are TRBV24-1 and TRBJ1-1; D not resolved. V lost 5 bases to trimming and J lost 4 bases, with 10 bases between them. Germline CDR1 is KGHDR and CDR2 is SFDVKD. The CDR3 has 13 residues.

The CDR3 loop reads CASSSDHQETQYF. The CDR3 DNA is TGTGCCAGTAGTTCGGACCACCAAGAGACCCAGTACTTC. The rearrangement links TRBV19 to TRBJ2-5; no clear D gene. The germline V and J ends were trimmed by 5 bases and 0 bases, with 7 bases remaining between them. There are 13 residues in the CDR3. The germline V gene has CDR1 LNHDA and CDR2 SQIVND (reference sequence).

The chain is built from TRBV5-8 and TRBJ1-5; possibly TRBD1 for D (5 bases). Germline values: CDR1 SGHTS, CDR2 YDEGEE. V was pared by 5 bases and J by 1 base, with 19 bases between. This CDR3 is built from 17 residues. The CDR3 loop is CASRLRGGKRSNQPQHF. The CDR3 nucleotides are TGTGCCAGCAGATTGCGGGGCGGGAAAAGGAGCAATCAGCCCCAGCATTTT.

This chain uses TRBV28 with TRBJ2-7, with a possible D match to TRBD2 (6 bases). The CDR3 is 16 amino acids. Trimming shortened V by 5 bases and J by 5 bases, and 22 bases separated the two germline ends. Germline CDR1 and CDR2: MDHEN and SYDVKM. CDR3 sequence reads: CASSRQGARGGDEQYF. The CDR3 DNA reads TGTGCCAGCAGTCGCCAGGGAGCGCGGGGCGGGGACGAGCAGTACTTC.

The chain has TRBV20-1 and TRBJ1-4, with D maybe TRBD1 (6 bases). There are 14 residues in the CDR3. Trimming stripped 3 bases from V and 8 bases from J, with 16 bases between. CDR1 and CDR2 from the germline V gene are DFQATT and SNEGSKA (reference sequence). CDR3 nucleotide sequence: TGCAGTGCTAGTAGGGAGGGGGAACGGGAAAAACTGTTTTTT. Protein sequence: CSASREGEREKLFF.

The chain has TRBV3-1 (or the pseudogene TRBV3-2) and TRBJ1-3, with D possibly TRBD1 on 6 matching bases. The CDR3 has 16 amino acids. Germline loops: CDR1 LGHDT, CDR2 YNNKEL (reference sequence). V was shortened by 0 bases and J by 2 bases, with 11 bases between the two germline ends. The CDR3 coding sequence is TGTGCCAGCAGCCAAGATTGGGCAGGGGCTGGAAACACCATATATTTT. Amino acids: CASSQDWAGAGNTIYF.

The CDR3 DNA sequence: TGCGCCAGCAGCAGGGGGACAGGGTTGAACACTGAAGCTTTCTTT. This translates into CASSRGTGLNTEAFF. This chain joins TRBV5-1 and TRBJ1-1; 9 nucleotides line up with TRBD1. The germline gives CDR1 SGHRS, CDR2 YFSETQ. This CDR3 has 15 residues. V shed 4 bases and J 0 bases; nucleotides not matched to a gene: 4. Complete variable domain (other parts from reference TRBV5-1 and TRBJ1-1): KAGVTQTPRYLIKTRGQQVTLSCSPISGHRSVSWYQQTPGQGLQFLFEYFSETQRNKGNFPGRFSGRQFSNSRSEMNVSTLELGDSALYLCASSRGTGLNTEAFFGQGTRLTVV.

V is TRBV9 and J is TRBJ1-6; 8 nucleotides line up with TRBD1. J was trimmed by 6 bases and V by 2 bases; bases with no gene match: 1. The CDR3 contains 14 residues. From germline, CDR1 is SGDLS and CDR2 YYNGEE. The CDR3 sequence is CASSVQGANSPLHF. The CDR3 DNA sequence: TGTGCCAGCAGCGTTCAGGGGGCTAATTCACCCCTCCACTTT.

The CDR3 DNA reads as TGTGCCAGTAGTATCAGCACGGGGAACACCGGGGAGCTGTTTTTT. As protein: CASSISTGNTGELFF. The V gene is TRBV19, the J gene TRBJ2-2; D is unresolved. Trimming pared 3 bases from V and 1 base from J, leaving 9 bases between. Germline loops: CDR1 LNHDA, CDR2 SQIVND (reference sequence). The CDR3 spans 15 residues.

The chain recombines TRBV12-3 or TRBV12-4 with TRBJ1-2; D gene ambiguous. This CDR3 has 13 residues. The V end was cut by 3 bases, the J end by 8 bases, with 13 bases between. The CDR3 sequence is CASSLGWSNGYTF. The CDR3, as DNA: TGTGCCAGCAGTTTGGGGTGGTCGAACGGCTACACCTTC.

The CDR3 protein is CASSLDKPSNSPLHF. The DNA of the CDR3 is TGTGCCAGCAGCTTGGACAAACCTAGTAATTCACCCCTCCACTTT. The chain carries TRBV5-4 and TRBJ1-6, with no clear D. V lost 0 bases and J lost 6, with 10 bases in between. The length of the CDR3 is 15 residues. Germline V CDR1 and CDR2: SGHNT, YYREEE (reference sequence).

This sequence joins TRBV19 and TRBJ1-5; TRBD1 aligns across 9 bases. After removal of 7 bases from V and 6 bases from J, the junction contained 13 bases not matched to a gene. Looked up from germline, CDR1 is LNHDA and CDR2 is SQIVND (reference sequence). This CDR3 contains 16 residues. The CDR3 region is CASKLRGTGFVQPQHF. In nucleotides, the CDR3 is TGTGCCAGTAAGCTAAGGGGGACAGGGTTCGTTCAGCCCCAGCATTTT.

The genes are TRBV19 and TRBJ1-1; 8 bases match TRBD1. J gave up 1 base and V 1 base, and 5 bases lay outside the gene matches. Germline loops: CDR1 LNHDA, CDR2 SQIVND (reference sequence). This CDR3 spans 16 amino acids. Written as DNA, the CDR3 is TGTGCCAGTAGTATAGTGACAGGGGAAAGGAACACTGAAGCTTTCTTT. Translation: CASSIVTGERNTEAFF.

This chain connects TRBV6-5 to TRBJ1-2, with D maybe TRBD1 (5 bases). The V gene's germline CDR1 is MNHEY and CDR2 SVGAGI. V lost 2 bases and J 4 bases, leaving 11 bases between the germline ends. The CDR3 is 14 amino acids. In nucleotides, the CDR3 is TGTGCCAGCAGTTACCGGGGACCCATCTATGGCTACACCTTC. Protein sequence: CASSYRGPIYGYTF.

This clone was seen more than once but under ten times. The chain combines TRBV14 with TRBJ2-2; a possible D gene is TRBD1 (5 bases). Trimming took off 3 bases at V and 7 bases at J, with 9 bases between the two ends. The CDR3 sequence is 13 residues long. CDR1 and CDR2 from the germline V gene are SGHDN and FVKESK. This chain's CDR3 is CASSQTVGGELFF. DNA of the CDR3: TGTGCCAGCAGCCAGACAGTCGGCGGGGAGCTGTTTTTT.

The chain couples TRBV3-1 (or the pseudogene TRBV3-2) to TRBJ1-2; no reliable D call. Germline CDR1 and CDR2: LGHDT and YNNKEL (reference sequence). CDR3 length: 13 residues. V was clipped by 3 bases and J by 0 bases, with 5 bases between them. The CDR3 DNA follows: TGTGCCAGCAGCCACGGAGCTAACTATGGCTACACCTTC. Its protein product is CASSHGANYGYTF.

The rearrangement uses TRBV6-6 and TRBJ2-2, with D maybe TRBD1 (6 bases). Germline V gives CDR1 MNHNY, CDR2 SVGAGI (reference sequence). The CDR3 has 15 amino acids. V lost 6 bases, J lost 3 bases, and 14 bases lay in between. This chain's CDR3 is CASSLQGIDTGELFF. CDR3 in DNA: TGTGCCAGCAGCCTTCAGGGGATTGACACCGGGGAGCTGTTTTTT.

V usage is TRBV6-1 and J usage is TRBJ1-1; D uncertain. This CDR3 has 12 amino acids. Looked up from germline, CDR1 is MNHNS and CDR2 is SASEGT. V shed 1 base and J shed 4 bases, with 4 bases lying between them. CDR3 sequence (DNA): TGTGCCAGCAGTGAAGGATTCACTGAAGCTTTCTTT. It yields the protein CASSEGFTEAFF.

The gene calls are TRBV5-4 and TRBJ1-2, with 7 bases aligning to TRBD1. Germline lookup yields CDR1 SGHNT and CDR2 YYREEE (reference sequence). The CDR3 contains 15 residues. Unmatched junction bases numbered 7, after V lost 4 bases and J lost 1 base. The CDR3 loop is CASSIGTARNYGYTF. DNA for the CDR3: TGTGCCAGCAGCATCGGGACAGCCCGTAACTATGGCTACACCTTC.

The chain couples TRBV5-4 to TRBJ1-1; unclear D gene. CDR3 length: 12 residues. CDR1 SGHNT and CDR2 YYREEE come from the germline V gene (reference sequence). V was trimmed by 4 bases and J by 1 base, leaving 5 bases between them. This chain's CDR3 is CASSTGNTEAFF. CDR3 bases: TGTGCCAGCAGCACGGGGAACACTGAAGCTTTCTTT.

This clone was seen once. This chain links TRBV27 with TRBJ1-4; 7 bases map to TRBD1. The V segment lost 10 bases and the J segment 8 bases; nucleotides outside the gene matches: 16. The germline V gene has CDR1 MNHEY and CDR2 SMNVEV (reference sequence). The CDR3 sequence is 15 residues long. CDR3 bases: TGTGCCACCCACCCATCCCCTCCAGGGGGAGAAAAACTGTTTTTT. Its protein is CATHPSPPGGEKLFF.